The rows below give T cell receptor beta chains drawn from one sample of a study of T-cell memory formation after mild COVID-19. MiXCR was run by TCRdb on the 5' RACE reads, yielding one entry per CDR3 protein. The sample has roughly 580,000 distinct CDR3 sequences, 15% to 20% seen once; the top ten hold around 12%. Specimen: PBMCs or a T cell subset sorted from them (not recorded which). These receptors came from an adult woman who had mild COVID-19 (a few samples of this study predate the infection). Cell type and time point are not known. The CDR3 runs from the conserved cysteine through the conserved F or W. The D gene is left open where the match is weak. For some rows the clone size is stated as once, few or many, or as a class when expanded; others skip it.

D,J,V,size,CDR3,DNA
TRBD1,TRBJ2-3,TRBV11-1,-,CASSSRDRVTDTQYF,TGTGCCAGCAGCTCCCGGGACAGAGTCACAGATACGCAGTATTTT
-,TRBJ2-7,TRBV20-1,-,CSAKGLTSYEQYF,TGCAGTGCTAAGGGTCTGACCTCCTACGAGCAGTACTTC
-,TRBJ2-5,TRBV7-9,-,CASSFSLRRGNRGGQETQYF,TGTGCCAGCAGCTTTTCGCTTCGTCGGGGTAACAGGGGAGGACAAGAGACCCAGTACTTC
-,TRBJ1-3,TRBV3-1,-,CASSLQDSGNTIYF,TGTGCCAGCAGCCTACAGGACTCTGGAAACACCATATATTTT
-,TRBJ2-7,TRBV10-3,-,CAISEASGDYEQYF,TGTGCCATCAGTGAGGCCAGCGGTGACTACGAGCAGTACTTC
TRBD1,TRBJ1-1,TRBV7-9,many,CASSPTDRVNTEAFF,TGTGCCAGCAGCCCCACCGACAGGGTGAACACTGAAGCTTTCTTT
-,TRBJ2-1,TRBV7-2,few,CASSTDHGDEQFF,TGTGCCAGCAGCACGGACCATGGCGATGAGCAGTTCTTC
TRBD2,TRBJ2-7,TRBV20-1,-,CSAMTPSGSGYEQYF,TGCAGTGCCATGACCCCTAGCGGGAGCGGCTACGAGCAGTACTTC
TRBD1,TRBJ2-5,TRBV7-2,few,CASSSNRGAKTQYF,TGTGCCAGCAGCTCAAACAGGGGGGCCAAGACCCAGTACTTC
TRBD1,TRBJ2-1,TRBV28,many,CASSTLGTGIPYNEQFF,TGTGCCAGCAGTACCTTAGGGACAGGGATACCCTACAATGAGCAGTTCTTC
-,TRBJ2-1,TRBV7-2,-,CASSLVQPSNEQFF,TGTGCCAGCAGCTTGGTCCAGCCGAGCAATGAGCAGTTCTTC
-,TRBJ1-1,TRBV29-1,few,CSVEDQAYFTEAFF,TGCAGCGTTGAAGATCAGGCTTACTTCACTGAAGCTTTCTTT
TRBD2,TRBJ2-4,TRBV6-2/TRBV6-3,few,CASSSPPGLAALKNIQYF,TGTGCCAGCAGTTCGCCTCCGGGACTAGCGGCCCTAAAAAACATTCAGTACTTC
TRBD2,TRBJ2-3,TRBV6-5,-,CASSYTSGSAQYF,TGTGCCAGCAGTTATACTAGCGGGAGTGCGCAGTATTTT
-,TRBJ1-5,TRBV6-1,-,CASSELGRRDQPQHF,TGTGCCAGCAGTGAACTCGGCAGGCGCGATCAGCCCCAGCATTTT
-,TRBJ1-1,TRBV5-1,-,CASSLVYSGHQNTEAFF,TGCGCCAGCAGCTTGGTATATTCGGGACACCAGAACACTGAAGCTTTCTTT
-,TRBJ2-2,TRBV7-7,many,CASSSRLGQSGELFF,TGTGCTAGCAGCTCTCGCTTGGGGCAGTCCGGGGAGCTGTTTTTT
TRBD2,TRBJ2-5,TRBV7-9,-,CASSLGGAGGAMGTTQYF,TGTGCCAGCAGCTTAGGCGGAGCGGGGGGAGCCATGGGGACGACCCAGTACTTC
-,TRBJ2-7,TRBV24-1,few,CATSDLQISWGRFACHEQYF,TGTGCCACCAGTGATTTGCAGATTTCCTGGGGTAGGTTCGCGTGCCACGAGCAGTACTTC
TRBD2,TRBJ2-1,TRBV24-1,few,CATSDGAGGMRNEQFF,TGTGCCACCAGTGATGGGGCGGGGGGGATGAGGAATGAGCAGTTCTTC
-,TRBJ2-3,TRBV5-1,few,CASSTGYSTDTQYF,TGCGCCAGCAGCACTGGCTATAGCACAGATACGCAGTATTTT
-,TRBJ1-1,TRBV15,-,CATSRDKGGSEAFF,TGTGCCACCAGCAGAGATAAGGGTGGGTCTGAAGCTTTCTTT
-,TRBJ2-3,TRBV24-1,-,CATSDWSDTQYF,TGTGCCACCAGTGATTGGTCCGATACGCAGTATTTT
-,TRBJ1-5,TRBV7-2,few,CASSSNYNQPQHF,TGTGCCAGCAGCTCGAACTATAATCAGCCCCAGCATTTT
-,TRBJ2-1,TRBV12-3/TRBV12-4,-,CASSRSRGIEQFF,TGTGCCAGCAGTCGAAGCAGAGGGATCGAGCAGTTCTTC
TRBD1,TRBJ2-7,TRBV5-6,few,CASSLIGQEDYEQYF,TGTGCCAGCAGCCTAATCGGACAGGAAGACTACGAGCAGTACTTC
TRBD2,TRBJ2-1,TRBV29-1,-,CSVDQEREGRSYNEQFF,TGCAGCGTGGACCAGGAGCGGGAGGGAAGGTCCTACAATGAGCAGTTCTTC
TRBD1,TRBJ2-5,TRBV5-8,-,CASIPGTGVQETQYF,TGTGCCAGCATCCCAGGGACAGGAGTTCAAGAGACCCAGTACTTC
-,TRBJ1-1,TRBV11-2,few,CASSRIVNTEAFF,TGTGCCAGCAGCCGAATCGTGAACACTGAAGCTTTCTTT
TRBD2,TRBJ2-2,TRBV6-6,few,CASSSWDYNTGELFF,TGTGCCAGCAGTTCGTGGGACTATAACACCGGGGAGCTGTTTTTT
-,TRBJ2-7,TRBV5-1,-,CASSLVPDFYEQYF,TGCGCCAGCAGCTTGGTTCCAGACTTCTACGAGCAGTACTTC
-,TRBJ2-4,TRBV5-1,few,CASSLMSTSQNIQYF,TGCGCCAGCAGCTTGATGTCAACTAGCCAAAACATTCAGTACTTC